The 15 T cell receptor beta chains reported below all come from one sample, sequenced in a study of chemoradiotherapy in HPV16-positive cancers. Sequencing used immunoSEQ multiplex PCR; TCRdb keeps in-frame clones, though not all of them. This repertoire shows about 35,000 clones, approximately 90% found once; its top ten account for roughly 2.2%. Specimen: blood, collected from a patient who underwent chemoradiotherapy. Receptors were obtained from a human donor with HPV-associated anogenital cancer.

This clone was observed a single time. The chain joins TRBV27 to TRBJ1-1, with 12 bases identical to TRBD1. This CDR3 has 17 residues. J gave up 1 base and V 0 bases, and 3 bases lay outside the gene matches. CDR1 MNHEY and CDR2 SMNVEV come from the germline V gene (reference sequence). DNA of the CDR3: TGTGCCAGCAGTTTATCGGGACAGGGGGCTGGGAACACTGAAGCTTTCTTT. Its translation is CASSLSGQGAGNTEAFF.

The chain links TRBV11-3 to TRBJ1-1, with D possibly being TRBD1 (6 bases). V lost 4 bases and J 0 bases, leaving 9 bases between the germline ends. Germline assignment: CDR1 SGHNT and CDR2 YENEEA. CDR3 size: 14 residues. The CDR3 nucleotides read TGTGCCAGCAGCTCCACAGGGTTGAACACTGAAGCTTTCTTT. The encoded protein is CASSSTGLNTEAFF.

The chain is built from TRBV7-2 and TRBJ2-3, with D perhaps given as TRBD1 or TRBD2 (5 bases each). Germline V CDR1 and CDR2: SGHTA, FQGNSA. V was shortened by 3 bases and J by 6 bases, with 16 bases between the two germline ends. There are 15 residues in the CDR3. CDR3 sequence (DNA): TGTGCCAGCAGCTTCTCCCGGGACCCTTCGGATACGCAGTATTTT. This codes for CASSFSRDPSDTQYF.

This chain uses TRBV7-9 with TRBJ2-1; 11 bases match TRBD2. The length of the CDR3 is 15 residues. Germline V CDR1 and CDR2: SEHNR, FQNEAQ (reference sequence). The trim removed 5 bases at V and 4 bases at J, leaving 4 bases unmatched. The CDR3 region is CASSPSGGPYNEQFF. For the CDR3, the DNA is TGTGCCAGCAGCCCTAGCGGGGGGCCTTACAATGAGCAGTTCTTC.

The chain recombines TRBV28 with TRBJ1-2, with D possibly TRBD1 on 5 matching bases. Germline CDR1 and CDR2: MDHEN and SYDVKM. V was shortened by 5 bases and J by 1 base, with 11 bases between the two germline ends. The CDR3 spans 14 residues. In nucleotides, the CDR3 is TGTGCCAGCAGTCCATTCAGGGATAACTATGGCTACACCTTC. Residues: CASSPFRDNYGYTF.

The chain has TRBV28 and TRBJ2-5; D might be TRBD1 (5 bases). CDR3 length: 14 residues. Between the trimmed V and J ends, which lost 2 bases and 2 bases, there was a span of 9 bases. Germline-derived CDR1 and CDR2 are MDHEN and SYDVKM. The CDR3 protein is CASSLGAAQETQYF. The CDR3 coding sequence is TGTGCCAGCAGTTTAGGGGCAGCACAAGAGACCCAGTACTTC.

The V call is TRBV7-2, the J call TRBJ2-5, with D maybe TRBD2 (5 bases). This CDR3 is 12 amino acids long. Trimming left V 1 base short and J 7 bases short, with 7 bases between. CDR1 and CDR2 from the germline V gene are SGHTA and FQGNSA. The CDR3 DNA follows: TGTGCCAGCAGCTTAGTCGGAGGGACCCAGTACTTC. It is translated as CASSLVGGTQYF.

The CDR3: CASSEAFWGHQPQHF. The CDR3 DNA is TGTGCCAGCAGTGAAGCGTTTTGGGGGCATCAGCCCCAGCATTTT. The chain recombines TRBV6-1 with TRBJ1-5; perhaps TRBD1 as D (6 bases). Germline CDR1 and CDR2: MNHNS and SASEGT. The CDR3 is 15 amino acids. V was shortened by 0 bases and J by 5 bases, with 11 bases between the two germline ends.

V and J are TRBV4-3 and TRBJ1-3; D call uncertain. V dropped 4 bases and J dropped 0 bases, with 10 bases sitting between them. The CDR3 is 15 amino acids. Germline V gene lookup returns CDR1 LGHNA and CDR2 YSLEER. CDR3 nucleotides: TGCGCCAGCAGCCGGACCTGGTCCTCTGGAAACACCATATATTTT. It translates to CASSRTWSSGNTIYF.

The rearrangement uses TRBV7-3 and TRBJ2-7; 9 bases map to TRBD1. The junction had 3 bases not matched to a gene; V was cut back by 2 bases and J by 4 bases. The CDR3 consists of 14 residues. Germline V lookup: CDR1 SGHTA, CDR2 FQGTGA. CDR3 DNA: TGTGCCAGCAGCTTAGGACAGGGGAGGTACGAGCAGTACTTC. Translating it yields CASSLGQGRYEQYF.

The chain joins TRBV5-1 to TRBJ1-1; tentatively, D is TRBD1 (6 bases). Germline CDR1 is SGHRS and CDR2 is YFSETQ. This CDR3 contains 15 residues. V lost 1 base, J lost 2 bases, and 12 bases lay in between. The CDR3 spells CASSLREGGNTEAFF. CDR3 DNA sequence: TGCGCCAGCAGCTTGCGGGAGGGGGGTAACACTGAAGCTTTCTTT.

The chain links TRBV19 to TRBJ1-5, with D possibly matching TRBD1 (6 bases). Germline CDR1 and CDR2: LNHDA and SQIVND (reference sequence). Trimming took off 5 bases at V and 5 bases at J, with 10 bases between the two ends. This CDR3 comprises 13 residues. The CDR3 region is CASSQGHDQPQHF. The CDR3 DNA sequence: TGTGCCAGTAGTCAGGGGCACGATCAGCCCCAGCATTTT.

This chain links TRBV2 with TRBJ2-5; D unclear. The CDR3 consists of 12 residues. V lost 2 bases to trimming and J lost 4 bases, with 5 bases between them. Germline lookup yields CDR1 SNHLY and CDR2 FYNNEI. Here the CDR3 DNA reads TGTGCCAGCAGTGAATCGGGAGAGACCCAGTACTTC. Its translation: CASSESGETQYF. The full variable domain, rest sourced from reference TRBV2 and TRBJ2-5, is EPEVTQTPSHQVTQMGQEVILRCVPISNHLYFYWYRQILGQKVEFLVSFYNNEISEKSEIFDDQFSVERPDGSNFTLKIRSTKLEDSAMYFCASSESGETQYFGPGTRLLVL.

The chain recombines TRBV19 with TRBJ2-1; the match to TRBD2 covers 12 bases. The length of the CDR3 is 16 residues. The ends lost 1 base at V and 6 bases at J; junction bases unmatched: 4. Per the germline V gene, CDR1 is LNHDA and CDR2 is SQIVND (reference sequence). CDR3 nucleotides: TGTGCCAGTAGTATAGCGACTAGCGGGAGAAGCAATGAGCAGTTCTTC. The encoded protein is CASSIATSGRSNEQFF.

This clone was recorded only once. The J gene is TRBJ1-1, the V gene TRBV7-9; no definite D call. This CDR3 spans 13 amino acids. The V end lost 5 bases, the J end lost 2 bases, and 9 bases lay between the germline ends. Germline V gene data show CDR1 as SEHNR and CDR2 as FQNEAQ (reference sequence). CDR3 residues: CASSRTANTEAFF. In nucleotides, the CDR3 is TGTGCCAGCAGCCGGACGGCCAACACTGAAGCTTTCTTT.